Below are 28 T cell receptor beta chains sequenced from a single sample in a study of T cells in Graves' hyperthyroidism and ophthalmopathy. Researchers amplified the TCR beta CDR3 regions from RNA transcripts. A set of HTBI primers served as the primers for a first-round RT-PCR of the TCR CDR3. Via MiXCR, TCRdb re-called the multiplex PCR reads, giving one row per CDR3 protein. Among fewer than 400,000 distinct CDR3 sequences listed, around 15% were seen once. What was sequenced was blood. These receptors all stem from a man aged 45 to 65 with Graves' ophthalmopathy.

This clonotype turned up a few times. J is TRBJ2-1 and V is TRBV14, with 8 bases lining up with TRBD2. This CDR3 has 16 amino acids. With 4 bases clipped from V and 2 bases from J, the junction kept 7 bases outside the gene matches. Germline CDR1 reads SGHDN; CDR2 reads FVKESK. The chain's CDR3 is CASSPIGRGAYNEQFF. CDR3 nucleotide sequence: TGTGCCAGCAGCCCAATTGGGCGGGGGGCCTACAATGAGCAGTTCTTC.

The chain is built from TRBV27 and TRBJ2-3; the D gene is possibly TRBD1 (7 bases). The germline CDR1 and CDR2 sequences are MNHEY and SMNVEV (reference sequence). Trimming pared 7 bases from V and 4 bases from J, leaving 18 bases between. This CDR3 is 15 amino acids long. The CDR3 loop reads CASKNRGGAPDTQYF. The DNA of the CDR3 is TGTGCCAGCAAAAACAGGGGAGGTGCGCCAGATACGCAGTATTTT.

The chain recombines TRBV19 with TRBJ2-1, with D possibly TRBD2 on 6 matching bases. The CDR3 loop spans 13 amino acids. Germline V gives CDR1 LNHDA, CDR2 SQIVND (reference sequence). CDR3 DNA: TGTGCTAGCGGTGGGGGTTACTACAATGAGCAGTTCTTC. This translates into CASGGGYYNEQFF.

This clonotype was seen more than once but under ten times. V is TRBV19 and J is TRBJ2-2; unclear D gene. The CDR3 sequence is 16 residues long. The V gene's germline CDR1 is LNHDA and CDR2 SQIVND (reference sequence). V lost 3 bases and J 3 bases, leaving 14 bases between the germline ends. CDR3 region: CASSISWKTYTGELFF. The CDR3 DNA follows: TGTGCCAGTAGTATCTCGTGGAAAACTTACACCGGGGAGCTGTTTTTT.

This clonotype came up many times. The V call is TRBV18, the J call TRBJ2-5; the D is unclear. Germline values: CDR1 KGHSH, CDR2 LQKENI. The CDR3 is 13 amino acids. With 8 bases removed from V and 5 bases from J, the gap between germline ends came to 15 bases. The CDR3 here is CASQPPLEETQYF. CDR3 nucleotide sequence: TGTGCCAGCCAACCCCCCCTCGAGGAGACCCAGTACTTC.

Many counts were recorded for this clonotype. The V and J genes are TRBV12-3 or TRBV12-4 and TRBJ2-5, with 12 bases identical to TRBD2. The V and J ends lost 4 bases and 8 bases, in that order; junction bases with no gene match: 8. The CDR3 spans 15 residues. The CDR3 sequence is CASSSQTSGSGTQYF. CDR3 in DNA: TGTGCCAGCAGTTCCCAGACTAGCGGGAGCGGTACCCAGTACTTC.

CDR3 sequence reads: CAISETRDHSEQFF. The CDR3, as DNA: TGTGCCATCAGTGAGACCCGGGACCACAGTGAGCAGTTCTTC. V is TRBV10-3 and J is TRBJ2-1, with D perhaps being TRBD1 or TRBD2 (5 bases each). The CDR3 is 14 amino acids. V dropped 2 bases and J dropped 9 bases, with 14 bases sitting between them. Germline V CDR1 and CDR2: ENHRY, SYGVKD.

This clonotype was seen repeatedly, ten times or more. The CDR3: CASTRRDRGPLEQYF. Written as DNA, the CDR3 is TGTGCCAGCACCAGGAGGGACAGAGGTCCTCTCGAGCAGTACTTC. This chain joins TRBV7-2 and TRBJ2-7; possibly TRBD1 for D (7 bases). V was shortened by 7 bases and J by 6 bases, with 22 bases between the two germline ends. Germline CDR1 reads SGHTA; CDR2 reads FQGNSA. This CDR3 has 15 amino acids.

Many counts were recorded for this clonotype. The rearrangement uses TRBV18 and TRBJ2-7; TRBD2 matches 7 bases. V lost 2 bases, J lost 2 bases, and 3 bases stayed unmatched. The CDR3 is 14 amino acids. Germline V lookup: CDR1 KGHSH, CDR2 LQKENI. The CDR3 region has the DNA TGTGCCAGCTCACCATCTAGCGGAACCTACGAGCAGTACTTC. Its protein product is CASSPSSGTYEQYF. Combining the CDR3 with reference TRBV18 and TRBJ2-7 gives the whole variable domain NAGVMQNPRHLVRRRGQEARLRCSPMKGHSHVYWYRQLPEEGLKFMVYLQKENIIDESGMPKERFSAEFPKEGPSILRIQQVVRGDSAAYFCASSPSSGTYEQYFGPGTRLTVT.

This clonotype was seen many times. This chain connects TRBV18 to TRBJ2-1; possibly TRBD1 for D (6 bases). The CDR3 totals 14 residues. Germline values: CDR1 KGHSH, CDR2 LQKENI. Trimming stripped 3 bases from V and 8 bases from J, with 14 bases between. The DNA of the CDR3 is TGTGCCAGCTCACCGGGGGCAGGGACCCATGAGCAGTTCTTC. Translation gives CASSPGAGTHEQFF.

In this sample, this clonotype turned up a few times. The chain couples TRBV7-2 to TRBJ2-7, with D perhaps matching TRBD1 (6 bases). CDR1 is SGHTA and CDR2 is FQGNSA in the germline V gene. Between the trimmed V and J ends, which lost 5 bases and 3 bases, there was a span of 17 bases. This CDR3 is 15 amino acids long. The CDR3 DNA is TGTGCCAGCAGCACCCCCGGTGGGGGCGTCTACGAGCAGTACTTC. Translating it yields CASSTPGGGVYEQYF.

The table lists this clonotype with a few counts. The rearrangement uses TRBV6-1 and TRBJ2-1; weak D call: TRBD1 (6 bases). This CDR3 is 13 amino acids long. Trimming took off 10 bases at V and 9 bases at J, with 19 bases between the two ends. The germline CDR1 and CDR2 sequences are MNHNS and SASEGT. The CDR3 nucleotides are TGTGCCACCAGGGGTTTAATTCCGGGTGAGCAGTTCTTC. Protein sequence: CATRGLIPGEQFF.

The table lists this clonotype with a few counts. The chain is built from TRBV12-3 or TRBV12-4 and TRBJ1-5, with 10 bases fitting TRBD1. The V segment lost 7 bases and the J segment 5 bases; nucleotides outside the gene matches: 8. This CDR3 is 15 amino acids long. DNA for the CDR3: TGTGCCAGCACCCAAAGGACAGGGGGTTATCAGCCCCAGCATTTT. It codes for CASTQRTGGYQPQHF.

This clonotype appeared a few times. This sequence joins TRBV9 and TRBJ2-6; D unresolved. Germline V gene sequence: CDR1 SGDLS, CDR2 YYNGEE. Between the trimmed V and J ends, which lost 0 bases and 4 bases, there was a span of 2 bases. There are 13 residues in the CDR3. CDR3 residues: CASSVGGANVLTF. The CDR3 coding sequence is TGTGCCAGCAGCGTAGGCGGGGCCAACGTCCTGACTTTC. The variable domain in full, completed from reference TRBV9 and TRBJ2-6, reads DSGVTQTPKHLITATGQRVTLRCSPRSGDLSVYWYQQSLDQGLQFLIQYYNGEERAKGNILERFSAQQFPDLHSELNLSSLELGDSALYFCASSVGGANVLTFGAGSRLTVL.

This clonotype was seen a few times. The CDR3 protein is CASSYRRAGGRAGELFF. The CDR3 coding sequence is TGTGCCAGCAGTTACCGCAGAGCTGGCGGGAGGGCCGGGGAGCTGTTTTTT. The chain uses TRBV6-5 and TRBJ2-2; TRBD2 matches at 9 bases. Germline V gene lookup returns CDR1 MNHEY and CDR2 SVGAGI. The junction had 10 bases not matched to a gene; V was cut back by 2 bases and J by 6 bases. The CDR3 totals 17 residues.

This clonotype was seen repeatedly, ten times or more. The V gene is TRBV5-1, the J gene TRBJ2-3; the D is unclear. V lost 3 bases and J lost 5, with 4 bases in between. This CDR3 has 11 amino acids. The V gene's germline CDR1 is SGHRS and CDR2 YFSETQ. CDR3 nucleotide sequence: TGCGCCAGCAGCTGGCGAGATACGCAGTATTTT. It translates to CASSWRDTQYF.

This clonotype appeared once. The genes are TRBV27 and TRBJ1-4; TRBD1 agrees at 8 bases. The CDR3 extends over 15 amino acids. Unmatched junction bases numbered 10, after V lost 5 bases and J lost 8 bases. CDR1 MNHEY and CDR2 SMNVEV come from the germline V gene (reference sequence). CDR3 protein: CASSPYRGWEEKLFF. For the CDR3, the DNA is TGTGCCAGCAGTCCCTACAGGGGGTGGGAAGAAAAACTGTTTTTT.

The chain carries TRBV30 and TRBJ2-3, with 11 bases fitting TRBD2. The germline gives CDR1 GTSNPN, CDR2 SVGIG (reference sequence). This CDR3 region has 13 residues. The J segment lost 4 bases and the V segment lost 8 bases, leaving 5 bases of the junction unmatched. The CDR3 region is CAQIAGGADTQYF. As DNA, the CDR3 is TGTGCCCAAATAGCGGGAGGGGCAGATACGCAGTATTTT.

The table lists this clonotype with a few counts. This chain joins TRBV25-1 and TRBJ1-6; D uncertain. The CDR3 length is 15 residues. Trimming shortened V by 1 base and J by 10 bases, and 14 bases separated the two germline ends. Germline V lookup: CDR1 MGHDK, CDR2 SYGVNS. The CDR3 spells CASSEFERSVSPLHF. The DNA for the CDR3 is TGTGCCAGCAGTGAATTTGAGAGGTCCGTCTCACCCCTCCACTTT.

This clonotype was detected many times. The genes are TRBV30 and TRBJ2-1, with D possibly matching TRBD2 (5 bases). The V end was cut by 0 bases, the J end by 5 bases, with 20 bases between. Germline values: CDR1 GTSNPN, CDR2 SVGIG (reference sequence). CDR3 length equals 17 residues. The CDR3 DNA reads TGTGCCTGGAGTGTACTCCGACCGGAGGCTCGAAACAATGAGCAGTTCTTC. It specifies CAWSVLRPEARNNEQFF.

This clonotype was recorded many times. The rearrangement links TRBV11-2 to TRBJ2-3; D gene ambiguous. There are 15 residues in the CDR3. Germline CDR1 reads SGHAT; CDR2 reads FQNNGV. Trimming shortened V by 5 bases and J by 0 bases, and 12 bases separated the two germline ends. The CDR3 DNA sequence: TGTGCCAGCAGCCGAGCGCTACCGAGCACAGATACGCAGTATTTT. It encodes CASSRALPSTDTQYF.

Turning to this clonotype: A much larger clone lies one base from this, so it may be a read error. V and J are TRBV29-1 and TRBJ2-5, with unresolved D. The germline V gene has CDR1 SQVTM and CDR2 ANQGSEA. Trimming removed 7 bases from V and 5 bases from J, with 20 bases in between. CDR3 length: 14 amino acids. CDR3 nucleotide sequence: TGCAGCGCCCTGGCTCTCCCCCGGCTGGAGACCCAGTACTTC. Amino acid sequence: CSALALPRLETQYF. Based on the CDR3 plus reference TRBV29-1 and TRBJ2-5, the full variable domain is SAVISQKPSRDICQRGTSLTIQCQVDSQVTMMFWYRQQPGQSLTLIATANQGSEATYESGFVIDKFPISRPNLTFSTLTVSNMSPEDSSIYLCSALALPRLETQYFGPGTRLLVL.

The table lists this clonotype with many counts. The V gene is TRBV29-1, the J gene TRBJ1-4, with a possible D match to TRBD1 (5 bases). The CDR3 totals 12 residues. The germline V and J ends were trimmed by 8 bases and 5 bases, with 12 bases remaining between them. Germline V gene lookup returns CDR1 SQVTM and CDR2 ANQGSEA. In DNA form, the CDR3 reads TGCAGCCTTCCCGAGGGGAATGAAAAACTGTTTTTT. The encoded protein is CSLPEGNEKLFF.

The sample holds many counts of this clonotype. J is TRBJ1-6 and V is TRBV18; unclear D gene. Between the trimmed V and J ends, which lost 1 base and 11 bases, there was a span of 9 bases. This CDR3 has 13 residues. CDR1 KGHSH and CDR2 LQKENI come from the germline V gene. The CDR3 sequence is CASSPRTDAPLHF. As DNA, the CDR3 is TGTGCCAGCTCACCACGTACGGACGCACCCCTCCACTTT.

This clonotype has at least ten counts. The rearrangement joins TRBV28 to TRBJ2-7; D could derive from TRBD1 or TRBD2 (6 bases each). V lost 7 bases and J 3 bases, leaving 25 bases between the germline ends. Germline V gives CDR1 MDHEN, CDR2 SYDVKM. The CDR3 consists of 17 residues. The CDR3 bases are TGTGCCAGCACCAAAAACCCCCGGGGGCCGGGGAGCTACGAGCAGTACTTC. Encoded protein: CASTKNPRGPGSYEQYF. The variable domain in full, with the rest retrieved from reference TRBV28 and TRBJ2-7, is DVKVTQSSRYLVKRTGEKVFLECVQDMDHENMFWYRQDPGLGLRLIYFSYDVKMKEKGDIPEGYSVSREKKERFSLILESASTNQTSMYLCASTKNPRGPGSYEQYFGPGTRLTVT.

The CDR3 DNA sequence: TGCGCCAGCAGCCCGCCTAAGGCCAACGTCCTGACTTTC. It translates to CASSPPKANVLTF. The chain is built from TRBV5-1 and TRBJ2-6; D ambiguous. Trimming cost V 4 bases and J 6 bases, with 8 bases left between them. The CDR3 is 13 amino acids. Germline-derived CDR1 and CDR2 are SGHRS and YFSETQ.

There are many counts of this clonotype. The DNA for the CDR3 is TGCGCCAGCAGCTTACAGCGGGGTACCCTAGGCAATGAGCAGTTCTTC. It specifies CASSLQRGTLGNEQFF. The chain combines TRBV5-1 with TRBJ2-1; 7 bases are a match to TRBD2. Looked up from germline, CDR1 is SGHRS and CDR2 is YFSETQ. V gave up 2 bases and J gave up 6 bases; unmatched junction bases: 11. The CDR3 is made up of 16 amino acids.

This clonotype was found many times. The gene calls are TRBV29-1 and TRBJ1-1, with 10 nucleotides matching TRBD1. The CDR3 consists of 11 residues. The V gene's germline CDR1 is SQVTM and CDR2 ANQGSEA. The V segment lost 6 bases and the J segment 10 bases; nucleotides outside the gene matches: 5. CDR3 loop: CSVQRTGGAFF. In DNA, the CDR3 is TGCAGCGTCCAGAGGACAGGGGGAGCTTTCTTT.